Listed here is a single T cell receptor beta chain. Its specificity is unknown. Different DNA sequences within this sample yield the same CDR3. Assay: immunoSEQ multiplex PCR; the TCRdb copy retains only in-frame clones and omits some. In the table there are 95,000 to 150,000 clones, around 90% of which are singletons. These data originate in a study of T cell responses to AZD1222 COVID-19 vaccine. Study-wide findings and caveats: Females made up more of the donors, who were largely white British, and clonal diversity may have come out too low.

The receptor was derived from an adult who received the MenACWY meningococcal vaccine as a control. The input for sequencing was peripheral blood, taken 28 days after the second dose of the MenACWY control vaccine.

The CDR3 sequence is CASSLGGGSYNEQFF. CDR3 nucleotides: TGTGCCAGCAGCTTAGGCGGGGGCTCCTACAATGAGCAGTTCTTC. This chain uses TRBV7-2 with TRBJ2-1, with TRBD2 identical over 7 bases. The trim removed 1 base at V and 0 bases at J, leaving 0 bases unmatched. The germline V gene encodes CDR1 SGHTA and CDR2 FQGNSA. CDR3 length: 15 residues.